In this sample, the clone carrying this T cell receptor beta chain turned up a few times. Its target is unknown. This sample is drawn from a study of beta chain features in type 1 diabetes. Study-level results: Healthy donors had naive, central memory and Treg TCRB repertoires that appeared less similar than those seen among patients. Insertions were fewer and deletions more numerous at VDJ junctions in type 1 diabetes patients.

CDR3 size: 15 residues. The germline V gene has CDR1 SQVTM and CDR2 ANQGSEA. After removal of 2 bases from V and 5 bases from J, the junction contained 8 bases not matched to a gene. All of the isolated RNA was reverse transcribed, so expressed TCRB transcripts were sequenced. Only in-frame clones appear in the TCRdb table, and some are missing; sequencing was by immunoSEQ multiplex PCR. The sample includes about half a million clones, over 10% seen only once; the top ten take 0.045% to 0.06%. The sequenced material came from naive CD4+ T cells from blood. This clonotype was sampled from a woman between 18 and 29 years old in good health. The chain combines TRBV29-1 with TRBJ2-2; 7 nucleotides agree with TRBD1. CDR3 sequence (DNA): TGCAGCGTTGAATCCAGGGACAGATCAACCGGGGAGCTGTTTTTT. Translated, it gives CSVESRDRSTGELFF.